This is a list of T cell receptor beta chains from one sample in a study of OX40 agonist ivuxolimab in advanced cancers. Measured with immunoSEQ multiplex PCR; TCRdb has only the in-frame clones, and not every one. The data show tens of thousands of clones, 80% to 85% seen once. Here the sequenced sample was CD4+ or CD8+ T cells sorted from blood, taken in a trial of the OX40 agonist ivuxolimab. The receptors were sampled from an adult with an advanced solid tumor such as melanoma, head and neck, liver or kidney cancer. CDR3s include the opening cysteine and the closing phenylalanine or tryptophan. D genes are given only for firm matches. Clone size is shown for a subset of rows, as once, few, many or a class of expanded clone.

j_call clone_size d_call v_call cdr3_aa cdr3_nt
TRBJ2-3 - - TRBV6-1 CASTRNPTDTQYF TGTGCCAGCACTAGAAACCCCACAGATACGCAGTATTTT
TRBJ2-2 - - TRBV2 CAMAAGAGELFF TGTGCCATGGCCGCGGGTGCCGGGGAGCTGTTTTTT
TRBJ1-1 - - TRBV11-2 CASSFNGREAFF TGTGCCAGCAGCTTTAATGGGCGGGAAGCTTTCTTT
TRBJ2-3 - TRBD2 TRBV5-1 CASSSAGGPYTDTQYF TGCGCCAGCAGCTCAGCGGGAGGGCCTTACACAGATACGCAGTATTTT
TRBJ1-5 - - TRBV6-1 CASSESGYSNQPQHF TGTGCCAGCAGTGAAAGTGGTTATAGCAATCAGCCCCAGCATTTT
TRBJ1-2 - TRBD1 TRBV11-3 CASSSTGLANYGYTF TGTGCCAGCAGCTCGACAGGGTTAGCTAACTATGGCTACACCTTC
TRBJ2-5 - - TRBV5-5 CASSNHLRGQETQYF TGTGCCAGCAGCAACCACCTACGGGGCCAAGAGACCCAGTACTTC
TRBJ1-1 - - TRBV7-9 CASSPPGRGNTEAFF TGTGCCAGCAGCCCTCCGGGGAGGGGTAACACTGAAGCTTTCTTT
TRBJ1-6 - - TRBV6-1 CASSEGQLAPLHF TGTGCCAGCAGTGAAGGACAGCTAGCCCCCCTCCACTTT
TRBJ1-5 - - TRBV7-2 CASSLTENQPQHF TGTGCCAGCAGCTTGACAGAAAATCAGCCCCAGCATTTT
TRBJ1-1 - - TRBV30 CACISFEAFF TGTGCCTGTATCAGCTTTGAAGCTTTCTTT
TRBJ1-2 - - TRBV5-6 CASSSTGTYGYTF TGTGCCAGCAGCTCGACAGGAACCTATGGCTACACCTTC
TRBJ2-2 - TRBD2 TRBV5-1 CASSLRLAGAGELFF TGCGCCAGCAGCTTGAGACTAGCGGGAGCCGGGGAGCTGTTTTTT
TRBJ2-7 - TRBD2 TRBV19 CASSITDDRGDEQYF TGTGCCAGTAGTATTACCGATGACCGGGGGGACGAGCAGTACTTC
TRBJ1-2 - - TRBV5-6 CASSLVGPAYGYTF TGTGCCAGCAGCTTGGTGGGGCCGGCCTATGGCTACACCTTC
TRBJ1-2 - - TRBV5-6 CASSLTALSGYTF TGTGCCAGCAGCTTGACAGCCCTGTCTGGCTACACCTTC
TRBJ1-2 once - TRBV5-1 CASTEGERYGYTF TGCGCCAGCACGGAAGGGGAGCGGTATGGCTACACCTTC
TRBJ2-3 - - TRBV18 CASSPPGQTFTDTQYF TGTGCCAGCTCACCACCAGGACAGACTTTCACAGATACGCAGTATTTT
TRBJ1-1 - TRBD1 TRBV10-3 CAINSPPGTGRGNTEAFF TGTGCCATCAATAGCCCCCCGGGGACAGGGAGAGGAAACACTGAAGCTTTCTTT
TRBJ2-7 few TRBD2 TRBV2 CASRNGLAGSYEQYF TGTGCCAGCAGGAATGGACTAGCGGGATCTTACGAGCAGTACTTC
TRBJ2-5 - - TRBV30 CAWSGRDRQETQYF TGTGCCTGGAGTGGCCGGGACCGTCAAGAGACCCAGTACTTC
TRBJ1-5 - TRBD1 TRBV18 CASSPGGQGYQPQHF TGTGCCAGCTCACCCGGGGGACAGGGGTATCAGCCCCAGCATTTT
TRBJ2-1 - TRBD2 TRBV11-2 CASSLTSGRGNEQFF TGTGCCAGCAGCTTAACTAGCGGGAGAGGAAATGAGCAGTTCTTC
TRBJ1-2 - - TRBV2 CASSEAGGKANYGYTF TGTGCCAGCAGTGAGGCTGGCGGAAAAGCTAACTATGGCTACACCTTC
TRBJ2-5 - TRBD1 TRBV4-1 CASSPGPGTEFQETQYF TGCGCCAGCAGCCCGGGACCGGGGACAGAGTTTCAAGAGACCCAGTACTTC
TRBJ1-4 few - TRBV28 CASSFGQGREKLFF TGTGCCAGCAGTTTTGGCCAGGGAAGGGAAAAACTGTTTTTT
TRBJ2-7 - TRBD2 TRBV6-5 CASTGAGTYEQYF TGTGCCAGCACGGGAGCGGGGACCTACGAGCAGTACTTC
TRBJ2-3 once - TRBV6-1 CASTLGGDTDTQYF TGTGCCAGCACCCTTGGGGGAGATACAGATACGCAGTATTTT
TRBJ2-3 - - TRBV6-5 CASSRVRSTDTQYF TGTGCCAGCAGTCGGGTAAGGAGCACAGATACGCAGTATTTT
TRBJ2-3 - TRBD2 TRBV11-3 CASSQGLAGTEDTQYF TGTGCCAGCAGCCAAGGACTAGCGGGAACTGAAGATACGCAGTATTTT
TRBJ2-7 - TRBD2 TRBV6-5 CASSYSSGSSYEQYF TGTGCCAGCAGTTACTCGAGCGGGAGCTCCTACGAGCAGTACTTC
TRBJ2-1 - - TRBV11-3 CASSRRLGLYNEQFF TGTGCCAGCAGCCGAAGACTTGGACTCTACAATGAGCAGTTCTTC
TRBJ2-7 - TRBD2 TRBV4-2 CASSQDLGLAVSYEQYF TGTGCCAGCAGCCAAGATCTCGGACTAGCGGTTTCCTACGAGCAGTACTTC
TRBJ2-2 once TRBD2 TRBV6-1 CASRGGGGELFF TGTGCCAGCCGGGGGGGCGGCGGGGAGCTGTTTTTT
TRBJ2-1 medium-sized TRBD2 TRBV19 CASSILAGNNEQFF TGTGCCAGTAGTATACTAGCGGGGAACAATGAGCAGTTCTTC
TRBJ2-7 - - TRBV10-3 CAISEVGSYEQYF TGTGCCATCAGTGAAGTAGGGAGCTACGAGCAGTACTTC
TRBJ2-2 - - TRBV7-7 CASSRRGTGELFF TGTGCCAGCAGCCGTAGGGGAACCGGGGAGCTGTTTTTT
TRBJ2-7 - TRBD2 TRBV5-5 CASSPPLAGGFSYEQYF TGTGCCAGCAGCCCCCCCCTAGCGGGAGGATTCTCCTACGAGCAGTACTTC
TRBJ2-5 - - TRBV18 CASSLLESLAQGGETQYF TGTGCCAGCTCACTCCTCGAGTCGTTAGCCCAGGGGGGTGAGACCCAGTACTTC
TRBJ2-3 - TRBD2 TRBV29-1 CSVSGGTDTQYF TGCAGCGTTAGCGGGGGGACAGATACGCAGTATTTT
TRBJ2-6 - - TRBV28 CASKSPGRANVLTF TGTGCCAGCAAGTCTCCCGGTCGGGCCAACGTCCTGACTTTC
TRBJ1-2 - - TRBV9 CASSRQDPNYGYTF TGTGCCAGCAGCCGACAGGATCCTAACTATGGCTACACCTTC
TRBJ2-5 - - TRBV28 CASSLLAIQETQYF TGTGCCAGCAGTTTACTAGCAATCCAAGAGACCCAGTACTTC
TRBJ1-1 - - TRBV28 CASSPPGGRGEAFF TGTGCCAGCAGTCCCCCCGGGGGACGGGGTGAAGCTTTCTTT
TRBJ2-1 - - TRBV5-8 CASSLERNPRNEQFF TGTGCCAGCAGCTTGGAGCGAAACCCTAGGAATGAGCAGTTCTTC
TRBJ1-3 - TRBD1 TRBV15 CATTQDRGRHGNTIYF TGTGCCACCACGCAGGACAGGGGACGACATGGAAACACCATATATTTT
TRBJ1-2 - TRBD1 TRBV10-3 CAISEDRGGGYTF TGTGCCATCAGTGAGGACAGGGGAGGTGGCTACACCTTC
TRBJ2-7 - TRBD2 TRBV5-4 CASSGGEVGWGEQYF TGTGCCAGCAGCGGGGGGGAGGTCGGTTGGGGCGAGCAGTACTTC
TRBJ1-1 - TRBD1 TRBV5-8 CASSPRQGALGGINTEAFF TGTGCCAGCAGCCCACGGCAGGGGGCCCTTGGGGGCATAAACACTGAAGCTTTCTTT
TRBJ2-6 once TRBD1 TRBV9 CASSPRRGQGAGGANVLTF TGTGCCAGCAGCCCGCGGAGGGGACAGGGGGCAGGTGGGGCCAACGTCCTGACTTTC
TRBJ2-5 - - TRBV7-7 CASTPNTQETQYF TGTGCTAGCACCCCTAATACTCAAGAGACCCAGTACTTC
TRBJ2-3 once - TRBV5-1 CASSLGDAVSTDTQYF TGCGCCAGCAGCTTGGGGGACGCGGTGAGCACAGATACGCAGTATTTT
TRBJ1-1 - - TRBV11-3 CASSLKLGLEAFF TGTGCCAGCAGCTTAAAACTCGGCCTCGAAGCTTTCTTT
TRBJ2-2 - - TRBV27 CASSPVYGRSTGELFF TGTGCCAGCAGTCCCGTGTACGGGAGAAGCACCGGGGAGCTGTTTTTT